Following are 13 T cell receptor beta chains from one sample sequenced in a study of shared clonotypes between healthy human individuals. Clones were sequenced by immunoSEQ multiplex PCR, and TCRdb holds only the in-frame ones, with some missing. The data hold about 1.1 million clones, with roughly 74% observed a single time. Source material: memory CD4+ T cells from PBMCs. The subset here: CD45RA-negative fraction. These TCRs come from a man aged 18 to 29 in good health. Some clones in this sample may be carry-over from other donors' samples.

The chain combines TRBV7-9 with TRBJ2-7; no clear D. V lost 8 bases and J 6 bases, leaving 8 bases between the germline ends. Germline assignment: CDR1 SEHNR and CDR2 FQNEAQ (reference sequence). This CDR3 region has 10 residues. The CDR3 region has the DNA TGTGCCAGCGCCGGCCGCGAGCAGTACTTC. It encodes CASAGREQYF. Using reference TRBV7-9 and TRBJ2-7 for the parts outside the CDR3, the full variable domain is DTGVSQNPRHKITKRGQNVTFRCDPISEHNRLYWYRQTLGQGPEFLTYFQNEAQLEKSRLLSDRFSAERPKGSFSTLEIQRTEQGDSAMYLCASAGREQYFGPGTRLTVT.

The chain links TRBV27 to TRBJ1-2; D perhaps matches TRBD1 (6 bases). This CDR3 contains 14 residues. V shed 4 bases and J shed 8 bases, with 17 bases lying between them. Germline V gives CDR1 MNHEY, CDR2 SMNVEV (reference sequence). CDR3 nucleotide sequence: TGTGCCAGCAGTTCAAACAGGGAGGTGAGGGGCTACACCTTC. Translating gives CASSSNREVRGYTF.

This clone was picked up one time. The chain recombines TRBV28 with TRBJ1-1, with a possible D match to TRBD1 (6 bases). Trimming removed 6 bases at V and 5 bases at J, with 19 bases between. Germline values: CDR1 MDHEN, CDR2 SYDVKM. CDR3 length equals 15 residues. This chain's CDR3 is CASSPGGGGATEAFF. CDR3 DNA: TGTGCCAGCAGCCCCGGTGGGGGGGGCGCGACTGAAGCTTTCTTT.

This clone was counted between two and nine times. CDR3 protein: CASRWTGTGNQPQHF. CDR3 nucleotides: TGTGCCAGCCGATGGACCGGGACGGGCAATCAGCCCCAGCATTTT. This chain links TRBV2 with TRBJ1-5; perhaps TRBD1 as D (5 bases). V was trimmed by 8 bases and J by 2 bases, leaving 16 bases between them. Germline V CDR1 and CDR2: SNHLY, FYNNEI. The CDR3 consists of 15 residues.

The CDR3 sequence: CASSLSQGVETQYF. In DNA form, the CDR3 reads TGTGCCAGCAGCTTGTCACAGGGGGTAGAGACCCAGTACTTC. The chain uses TRBV7-9 and TRBJ2-5; TRBD1 matches 8 bases. V lost 3 bases to trimming and J lost 4 bases; unmatched junction nucleotides: 4. Germline V gene data show CDR1 as SEHNR and CDR2 as FQNEAQ (reference sequence). The length of the CDR3 is 14 residues.

This clone has more than one count but fewer than ten. This chain joins TRBV6-4 and TRBJ2-3; 7 bases are shared with TRBD2. CDR1 is MRHNA and CDR2 is SNTAGT in the germline V gene. CDR3 length: 15 amino acids. V dropped 0 bases and J dropped 4; count of bases not matched to a gene: 4. The CDR3: CASSDSISGADTQYF. The CDR3 bases are TGTGCCAGCAGTGACTCGATCAGCGGGGCAGATACGCAGTATTTT.

The chain combines TRBV6-6 with TRBJ2-1, with 9 positions matching TRBD2. With V trimmed by 10 bases and J by 0 bases, 4 bases remained unmatched. Germline CDR1 and CDR2: MNHNY and SVGAGI (reference sequence). This CDR3 contains 14 residues. CDR3 loop: CATQAGGSYNEQFF. The CDR3 DNA reads TGTGCCACTCAAGCGGGAGGCTCCTACAATGAGCAGTTCTTC.

CDR3 residues: CATSRKDRDETQYF. For the CDR3, the DNA is TGTGCCACCAGCCGAAAGGACAGGGACGAGACCCAGTACTTC. The genes are TRBV15 and TRBJ2-5; 8 bases align to TRBD1. Germline loops: CDR1 LNHNV, CDR2 YYDKDF (reference sequence). With 5 bases clipped from V and 5 bases from J, the junction kept 7 bases outside the gene matches. CDR3 length: 14 amino acids.

The CDR3: CASSKTGVGANYGYTF. The CDR3 DNA is TGTGCCAGCAGCAAAACGGGGGTTGGGGCTAACTATGGCTACACCTTC. The chain has TRBV21-1 and TRBJ1-2. TRBV21-1 is a known pseudogene. The CDR3 covers 16 residues.

In this sample, this clone turned up a few times. This sequence joins TRBV27 and TRBJ1-2, with a tentative D call TRBD1 (6 bases). Germline V gene sequence: CDR1 MNHEY, CDR2 SMNVEV (reference sequence). The CDR3 extends over 15 amino acids. V dropped 5 bases and J dropped 4 bases, with 17 bases sitting between them. CDR3 in DNA: TGTGCCAGCAGTGCCCACAGGGCTGGCACCTATGGCTACACCTTC. Translation: CASSAHRAGTYGYTF.

The CDR3 DNA reads as TGTGCCAGCAGAAATACAGGGGGCCATGGCTACACCTTC. Translating it yields CASRNTGGHGYTF. The J gene is TRBJ1-2, the V gene TRBV27; 9 bases fit TRBD1. CDR3 length: 13 residues. Germline V gives CDR1 MNHEY, CDR2 SMNVEV (reference sequence). Trimming took 6 bases from V and 6 from J; bases not matched to a gene: 5.

This clone has a handful of counts. The V call is TRBV27, the J call TRBJ2-2, with D possibly TRBD1 on 6 matching bases. Germline CDR1 MNHEY, CDR2 SMNVEV (reference sequence). V lost 6 bases to trimming and J lost 6 bases, with 17 bases between them. The CDR3 has 15 amino acids. The CDR3 is CASSAGRGRAGELFF. The CDR3, as DNA: TGTGCCAGCAGCGCGGGCAGGGGTAGGGCCGGGGAGCTGTTTTTT.

The chain links TRBV5-4 to TRBJ2-3; TRBD2 matches at 8 bases. Per germline, CDR1 SGHNT and CDR2 YYREEE (reference sequence). The CDR3 contains 16 residues. The ends lost 7 bases at V and 1 base at J; junction bases unmatched: 11. CDR3 protein: CASPSRREAGTDTQYF. The CDR3, as DNA: TGTGCCAGCCCATCCAGGCGGGAGGCGGGCACAGATACGCAGTATTTT. The entire variable domain, with the rest obtained from reference TRBV5-4 and TRBJ2-3, is as follows: ETGVTQSPTHLIKTRGQQVTLRCSSQSGHNTVSWYQQALGQGPQFIFQYYREEENGRGNFPPRFSGLQFPNYSSELNVNALELDDSALYLCASPSRREAGTDTQYFGPGTRLTVL.